The rows below give T cell receptor beta chains drawn from one sample of a study of post-analysis software for immune sequencing data. TCRdb analysed the PCR reads with MiXCR anew, one entry per CDR3 protein. Among hundreds of thousands of distinct CDR3 sequences, 25% to 30% were seen once, and the ten largest hold approximately 0.6%. The material sequenced was blood. The receptors were sampled from a girl aged 5 to 17 with multiple sclerosis. The CDR3 runs from the conserved cysteine through the conserved F or W. D genes are given only for firm matches. Size is stated for part of the rows, as once, few or many counts, or as a class when the clone is expanded.

D	size	V	J	CDR3	DNA
TRBD1	NA	TRBV4-1	TRBJ2-7	CASSPGQGDEQYF	TGCGCCAGCAGCCCAGGACAGGGTGACGAGCAGTACTTC
NA	NA	TRBV20-1	TRBJ1-2	CSARDYATGLNYGYTF	TGCAGTGCTAGAGATTATGCGACAGGCCTTAACTATGGCTACACCTTC
TRBD2	few	TRBV28	TRBJ2-7	CASSFEREASYEQYF	TGTGCCAGCAGTTTCGAGCGGGAGGCCTCCTACGAGCAGTACTTC
NA	NA	TRBV29-1	TRBJ2-1	CSSRTGAEQFF	TGCAGCTCGAGAACGGGGGCTGAGCAGTTCTTC
NA	few	TRBV5-6	TRBJ1-2	CASSQSLLDGYTF	TGTGCCAGCAGCCAGAGCTTACTTGATGGCTACACCTTC
NA	NA	TRBV27	TRBJ2-5	CASSPLWGAGQETQYF	TGTGCCAGCAGTCCCCTTTGGGGCGCGGGTCAAGAGACCCAGTACTTC
TRBD1	NA	TRBV5-1	TRBJ1-5	CASSYQSGTGEPQHF	TGCGCCAGCAGCTATCAATCAGGCACAGGGGAGCCCCAGCATTTT
NA	NA	TRBV6-9	TRBJ1-5	CASSYQDFGTYSNQPQHF	TGTGCCAGCAGTTATCAGGACTTCGGAACGTATAGCAATCAGCCCCAGCATTTT
NA	few	TRBV24-1	TRBJ1-1	CATSFEGNPEAFF	TGTGCCACCAGTTTCGAGGGTAACCCTGAAGCTTTCTTT
TRBD1	few	TRBV29-1	TRBJ2-3	CSVEDDQGASTDTQYF	TGCAGCGTTGAAGACGATCAGGGGGCTAGCACAGATACGCAGTATTTT
TRBD2	many	TRBV6-5	TRBJ2-7	CASSYSGLAGAEQYF	TGTGCCAGCAGTTACTCAGGACTAGCGGGAGCCGAGCAGTACTTC
TRBD1	few	TRBV29-1	TRBJ2-7	CSVGTGGNSYEQYF	TGCAGCGTGGGGACAGGGGGCAACTCCTACGAGCAGTACTTC
NA	few	TRBV20-1	TRBJ2-7	CSAALQGSYEQYF	TGCAGTGCCGCATTACAGGGTTCCTACGAGCAGTACTTC
NA	few	TRBV7-2	TRBJ2-5	CASSTKGEGTQYF	TGTGCCAGCAGCACTAAGGGCGAGGGGACCCAGTACTTC
NA	NA	TRBV5-6	TRBJ2-1	CASSPVGRGTYNEQFF	TGTGCCAGCAGCCCCGTCGGGCGGGGTACCTACAATGAGCAGTTCTTC
TRBD2	NA	TRBV7-2	TRBJ2-1	CASSIYTLAGNYNEQFF	TGTGCCAGCAGCATATACACACTAGCGGGAAATTACAATGAGCAGTTCTTC
TRBD2	few	TRBV5-1	TRBJ2-1	CASSLDRAGGNEQFF	TGCGCCAGCAGCTTGGACAGAGCGGGAGGGAATGAGCAGTTCTTC
NA	NA	TRBV6-4	TRBJ2-2	CASSDSKTGGYTGELFF	TGTGCCAGCAGTGACTCGAAGACGGGCGGGTACACCGGGGAGCTGTTTTTT
NA	NA	TRBV5-1	TRBJ1-2	CASSSQPGDGYTF	TGCGCCAGCAGTTCGCAACCCGGAGATGGCTACACCTTC
NA	many	TRBV29-1	TRBJ2-5	CSVEVPRAGLQETQYF	TGCAGCGTTGAAGTTCCTCGGGCGGGTTTACAAGAGACCCAGTACTTC
NA	NA	TRBV20-1	TRBJ2-3	CSASSTSSFADTQYF	TGCAGTGCTAGTAGCACTAGCAGCTTTGCAGATACGCAGTATTTT
NA	few	TRBV28	TRBJ2-3	CASSSQLSTDTQYF	TGTGCCAGCAGTTCGCAGTTAAGCACAGATACGCAGTATTTT
TRBD2	NA	TRBV5-5	TRBJ2-1	CASSFYGTSFNEQFF	TGTGCCAGCAGCTTTTATGGGACTAGTTTCAATGAGCAGTTCTTC
NA	NA	TRBV18	TRBJ2-1	CASSGALGTNNEQFF	TGTGCCAGCTCAGGGGCCCTAGGGACCAACAATGAGCAGTTCTTC
NA	NA	TRBV6-6	TRBJ2-3	CASSYLAGDTQYF	TGTGCCAGCAGTTACCTCGCGGGAGATACGCAGTATTTT
NA	few	TRBV27	TRBJ1-6	CASSSLLTGRLNSPLHF	TGTGCCAGCAGTTCTCTACTGACGGGACGCCTTAATTCACCCCTCCACTTT
NA	few	TRBV9	TRBJ2-1	CASSVAPTASNEQFF	TGTGCCAGCAGCGTAGCTCCAACAGCGAGCAATGAGCAGTTCTTC